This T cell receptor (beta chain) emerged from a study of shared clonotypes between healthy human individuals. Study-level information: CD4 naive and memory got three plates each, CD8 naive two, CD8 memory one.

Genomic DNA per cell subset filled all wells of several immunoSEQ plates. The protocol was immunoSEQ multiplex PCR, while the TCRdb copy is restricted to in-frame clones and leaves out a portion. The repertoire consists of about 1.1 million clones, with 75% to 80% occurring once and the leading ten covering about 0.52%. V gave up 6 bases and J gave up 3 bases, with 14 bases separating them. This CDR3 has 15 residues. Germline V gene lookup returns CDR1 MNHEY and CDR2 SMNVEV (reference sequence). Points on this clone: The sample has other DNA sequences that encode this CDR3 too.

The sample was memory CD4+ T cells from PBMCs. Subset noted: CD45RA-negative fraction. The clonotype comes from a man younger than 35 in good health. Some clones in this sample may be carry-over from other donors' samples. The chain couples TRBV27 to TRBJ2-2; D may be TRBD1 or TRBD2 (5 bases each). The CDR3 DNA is TGTGCCAGCAGCCCTTCGGGGACCGACACCGGGGAGCTGTTTTTT. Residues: CASSPSGTDTGELFF.